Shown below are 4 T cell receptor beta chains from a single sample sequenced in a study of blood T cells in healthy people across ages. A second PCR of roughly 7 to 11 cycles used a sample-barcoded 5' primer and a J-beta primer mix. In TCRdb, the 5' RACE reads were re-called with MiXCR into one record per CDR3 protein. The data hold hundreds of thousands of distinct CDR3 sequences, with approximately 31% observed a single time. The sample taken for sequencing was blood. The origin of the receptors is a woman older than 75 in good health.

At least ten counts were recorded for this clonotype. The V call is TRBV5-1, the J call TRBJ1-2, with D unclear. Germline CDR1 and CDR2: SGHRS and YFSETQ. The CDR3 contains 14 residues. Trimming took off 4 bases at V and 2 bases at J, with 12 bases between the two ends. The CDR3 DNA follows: TGCGCCAGCAGCCCCTCGAGCCTAAACTATGGCTACACCTTC. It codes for CASSPSSLNYGYTF.

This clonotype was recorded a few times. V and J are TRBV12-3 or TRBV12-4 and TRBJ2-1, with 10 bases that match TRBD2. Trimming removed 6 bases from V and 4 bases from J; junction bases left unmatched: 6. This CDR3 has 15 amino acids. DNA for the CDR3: TGTGCCAGCAGCCCCGGGACTAGCGAATACAATGAGCAGTTCTTC. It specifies CASSPGTSEYNEQFF.

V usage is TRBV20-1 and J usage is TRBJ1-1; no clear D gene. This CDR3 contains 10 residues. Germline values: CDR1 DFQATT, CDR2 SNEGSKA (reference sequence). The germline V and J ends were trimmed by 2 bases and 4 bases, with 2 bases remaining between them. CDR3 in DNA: TGCAGTGCTAGATTCACTGAAGCTTTCTTT. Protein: CSARFTEAFF.

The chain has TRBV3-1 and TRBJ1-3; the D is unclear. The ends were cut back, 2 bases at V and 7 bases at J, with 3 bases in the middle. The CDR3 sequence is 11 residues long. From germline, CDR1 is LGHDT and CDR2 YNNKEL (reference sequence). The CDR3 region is CASSQRNTIYF. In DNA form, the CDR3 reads TGTGCCAGCAGCCAACGTAACACCATATATTTT.